Below are 25 T cell receptor beta chains sequenced from a single sample in a study of CD8 T cells in ankylosing spondylitis. Findings and limits, study-wide: Made up of under 10 highly homologous variants, a TCR beta motif appeared characteristic of ankylosing spondylitis blood.

These TCRs are of unknown antigen specificity. MiXCR, run by TCRdb on the 5' RACE reads, gives a single entry per CDR3 protein. The repertoire holds just under 550,000 distinct CDR3 sequences, with about 13% as singletons. Sequenced input: blood, either unsorted or a sorted T cell fraction (not recorded which). The source is a male donor with ankylosing spondylitis.

This rearrangement joins TRBV20-1 to TRBJ1-4; possible D gene TRBD1, 5 bases. In germline, CDR1 is DFQATT, CDR2 SNEGSKA (reference sequence). Deletions cut 5 bases from V and 0 bases from J, with 16 bases between. The CDR3 is made up of 16 amino acids. The CDR3 DNA sequence: TGCAGTGCTGTTCCGGGACCCCTCGCAACTAATGAAAAACTGTTTTTT. This sequence encodes CSAVPGPLATNEKLFF.

At least ten counts were recorded for this clonotype. The rearrangement uses TRBV12-3 or TRBV12-4 and TRBJ1-1; D possibly corresponds to TRBD1 (6 bases). This CDR3 region has 17 residues. Trimming left V 7 bases short and J 6 bases short, with 27 bases between. The CDR3 DNA sequence: TGTGCCAGCACCCTGGAGGGGGGTGGGACACTGGGGCCTGAAGCTTTCTTT. Residues: CASTLEGGGTLGPEAFF.

This chain's CDR3 is CASRYGRDYNEQFF. CDR3 nucleotides: TGTGCCAGCAGATATGGACGGGACTACAATGAGCAGTTCTTC. V is TRBV2 and J is TRBJ2-1; D may be TRBD2 (5 bases). V was pared by 6 bases and J by 3 bases, with 12 bases between. CDR1 and CDR2 from the germline V gene are SNHLY and FYNNEI. The CDR3 is 14 residues long.

The chain employs TRBV4-1 and TRBJ2-2; the match to TRBD2 covers 7 bases. Trimming removed 1 base from V and 1 base from J; junction bases left unmatched: 9. This CDR3 is built from 18 residues. The germline gives CDR1 MGHRA, CDR2 YSYEKL. CDR3 nucleotide sequence: TGCGCCAGCAGCCAAGGGGCCTCGGGACTACAGAACACCGGGGAGCTGTTTTTT. Translating it yields CASSQGASGLQNTGELFF.

This clonotype was detected only a few times. This chain uses TRBV7-8 with TRBJ2-7; tentative D call: TRBD1 (5 bases). In germline, CDR1 is SGHVS, CDR2 FQNEAQ. The CDR3 has 14 amino acids. Deletions cut 5 bases from V and 2 bases from J, with 13 bases between. The CDR3, as DNA: TGTGCCAGCAGCACCGACAGACTCCCCTACGAGCAGTACTTC. As protein: CASSTDRLPYEQYF.

The J gene is TRBJ2-2, the V gene TRBV27; unclear D gene. Germline V CDR1 and CDR2: MNHEY, SMNVEV (reference sequence). The CDR3 has 13 residues. Trimming shortened V by 2 bases and J by 7 bases, and 8 bases separated the two germline ends. The DNA for the CDR3 is TGTGCCAGCAGTTTACCCCCTAGCGGGGAGCTGTTTTTT. It codes for CASSLPPSGELFF.

This CDR3 is CASSGTGEGTEAFF. CDR3 coding DNA: TGTGCCAGCAGCGGCACAGGGGAGGGCACTGAAGCTTTCTTT. This sequence joins TRBV2 and TRBJ1-1; 7 positions agree with TRBD1. J gave up 4 bases and V 6 bases, and 8 bases lay outside the gene matches. The CDR3 consists of 14 residues. Germline V gene lookup returns CDR1 SNHLY and CDR2 FYNNEI.

This clonotype showed up just a few times. The chain joins TRBV20-1 to TRBJ2-1; 9 bases align to TRBD2. The germline CDR1 and CDR2 sequences are DFQATT and SNEGSKA (reference sequence). V trimming: 6 bases; J trimming: 7 bases; junction bases outside the gene matches: 13. CDR3 length: 15 amino acids. The CDR3 loop is CSAPSSGTSQNEQFF. The CDR3 DNA follows: TGCAGTGCACCGTCTTCCGGGACTAGCCAAAATGAGCAGTTCTTC.

The J gene is TRBJ1-2, the V gene TRBV5-1; D perhaps matches TRBD1 (5 bases). V lost 4 bases and J 4 bases, leaving 14 bases between the germline ends. CDR3 length equals 14 residues. Germline-derived CDR1 and CDR2 are SGHRS and YFSETQ. This CDR3 is CASSPFGGTYGYTF. CDR3 nucleotide sequence: TGCGCCAGCAGCCCTTTTGGGGGGACCTATGGCTACACCTTC.

The chain employs TRBV7-9 and TRBJ2-3, with D perhaps being TRBD1 or TRBD2 (5 bases each). Germline CDR1 SEHNR, CDR2 FQNEAQ (reference sequence). The CDR3 length is 17 residues. Trimming took 5 bases from V and 2 from J, leaving 20 bases between them. The CDR3 coding sequence is TGTGCCAGCAGCGAAGGGGTCGGGGCGGACTCCACAGATACGCAGTATTTT. Protein: CASSEGVGADSTDTQYF.

This clonotype was found a few times. The chain couples TRBV20-1 to TRBJ2-4; perhaps TRBD1 as D (6 bases). The CDR3 is 15 amino acids. Trimming removed 5 bases from V and 0 bases from J, with 14 bases in between. CDR1 DFQATT and CDR2 SNEGSKA come from the germline V gene (reference sequence). CDR3 residues: CSAPSPGVAKNIQYF. The CDR3, as DNA: TGCAGTGCTCCAAGCCCAGGGGTAGCCAAAAACATTCAGTACTTC.

The table lists this clonotype with many counts. The V call is TRBV5-1, the J call TRBJ1-3; no definite D call. Germline V gives CDR1 SGHRS, CDR2 YFSETQ. The ends were cut back, 0 bases at V and 0 bases at J, with 7 bases in the middle. CDR3 length: 15 amino acids. CDR3 amino acids: CASSLDRLSGNTIYF. CDR3 nucleotides: TGCGCCAGCAGCTTGGACCGGCTCTCTGGAAACACCATATATTTT. Full variable domain (missing parts from reference TRBV5-1 and TRBJ1-3): KAGVTQTPRYLIKTRGQQVTLSCSPISGHRSVSWYQQTPGQGLQFLFEYFSETQRNKGNFPGRFSGRQFSNSRSEMNVSTLELGDSALYLCASSLDRLSGNTIYFGEGSWLTVV.

The chain employs TRBV5-6 and TRBJ2-7; D is ambiguous. Germline V CDR1 and CDR2: SGHDT, YYEEEE. V gave up 6 bases and J gave up 4 bases, with 14 bases separating them. The CDR3 totals 13 residues. The CDR3 nucleotides read TGTGCCAGCAACCCCAGCCCCGGGTACGAGCAGTACTTC. Its protein product is CASNPSPGYEQYF.

A few counts support this clonotype. This rearrangement joins TRBV11-2 to TRBJ2-1; the D is unclear. CDR3 length: 12 amino acids. The germline V gene has CDR1 SGHAT and CDR2 FQNNGV. V was shortened by 0 bases and J by 9 bases, with 6 bases between the two germline ends. CDR3 residues: CASSLERSEQFF. The CDR3 DNA is TGTGCCAGCAGCTTAGAGAGGAGTGAGCAGTTCTTC.

CDR3 sequence (DNA): TGTGCCAACCCTATGGGGGAGACCCAGTACTTC. The encoded protein is CANPMGETQYF. The rearrangement joins TRBV14 to TRBJ2-5; D is undetermined. Between the trimmed V and J ends, which lost 10 bases and 5 bases, there was a span of 11 bases. CDR3 size: 11 residues. CDR1 and CDR2 (germline): SGHDN, FVKESK.

In this sample, this clonotype turned up a few times. V and J are TRBV6-2 or TRBV6-3 and TRBJ1-5; 7 bases agree with TRBD1. With 6 bases clipped from V and 8 bases from J, the junction kept 13 bases outside the gene matches. CDR1 is MNHEY and CDR2 is SVGEGT in the germline V gene. The CDR3 extends over 15 amino acids. CDR3 sequence: CASRPNFRGIEPQHF. CDR3 in DNA: TGTGCCAGCAGACCTAACTTCAGGGGGATCGAGCCCCAGCATTTT.

The chain links TRBV14 to TRBJ2-3; D may correspond to TRBD1 or TRBD2 (5 bases each). Trimming left V 1 base short and J 2 bases short, with 10 bases between. The CDR3 length is 15 residues. Germline-derived CDR1 and CDR2 are SGHDN and FVKESK. The CDR3 protein is CASSQVGRYTDTQYF. The CDR3 DNA follows: TGTGCCAGCAGCCAAGTGGGACGGTACACAGATACGCAGTATTTT. Filled out from reference TRBV14 and TRBJ2-3, the complete variable domain reads EAGVTQFPSHSVIEKGQTVTLRCDPISGHDNLYWYRRVMGKEIKFLLHFVKESKQDESGMPNNRFLAERTGGTYSTLKVQPAELEDSGVYFCASSQVGRYTDTQYFGPGTRLTVL.

This clonotype was found many times. The rearrangement uses TRBV12-5 and TRBJ1-5, with D perhaps TRBD1 (5 bases). This CDR3 spans 13 amino acids. Germline loops: CDR1 LGHNT, CDR2 FRNRAP. V dropped 5 bases and J dropped 4 bases, with 9 bases sitting between them. The DNA of the CDR3 is TGTGCTAGTGGTCCGCAGGGAAATCAGCCCCAGCATTTT. Protein product: CASGPQGNQPQHF.

This clonotype came up a few times. The chain joins TRBV5-1 to TRBJ1-1, with TRBD1 matching 10 bases. The CDR3 has 16 residues. Germline trimming cut 4 bases from V and 5 bases from J; bases unmatched to any gene: 11. Germline CDR1 reads SGHRS; CDR2 reads YFSETQ. Here the CDR3 DNA reads TGCGCCAGCAGCGTTGACAGGGGGCGCGGGAGGACTGAAGCTTTCTTT. It specifies CASSVDRGRGRTEAFF.

This clonotype came up a few times. The chain combines TRBV12-3 or TRBV12-4 with TRBJ1-5; tentatively, D is TRBD1 (6 bases). V lost 2 bases to trimming and J lost 1 base, with 21 bases between them. The CDR3 has 19 amino acids. In nucleotides, the CDR3 is TGTGCCAGCAGTTTAAGGGGGTCGGGCAGGGGCGAAAGCAATCAGCCCCAGCATTTT. Translated, it gives CASSLRGSGRGESNQPQHF.

This clonotype was counted only a few times. The chain carries TRBV28 and TRBJ1-1, with D hard to call. Trimming pared 5 bases from V and 10 bases from J, leaving 11 bases between. Germline values: CDR1 MDHEN, CDR2 SYDVKM. The CDR3 is made up of 11 amino acids. The CDR3 region is CASSAADAAFF. The DNA for the CDR3 is TGTGCCAGCAGTGCGGCGGACGCAGCTTTCTTT.

This clonotype was detected ten times or more. The chain recombines TRBV2 with TRBJ1-1, with D tentatively TRBD1 (6 bases). The CDR3 is made up of 13 amino acids. Germline V lookup: CDR1 SNHLY, CDR2 FYNNEI. Trimming cost V 8 bases and J 3 bases, with 13 bases left between them. CDR3 in DNA: TGTGCCAGCCTCATATACAGGGACACTGAAGCTTTCTTT. It translates to CASLIYRDTEAFF.

V usage is TRBV11-2 and J usage is TRBJ2-1; 10 nucleotides agree with TRBD2. CDR3 length equals 16 residues. The germline V gene encodes CDR1 SGHAT and CDR2 FQNNGV. The V and J ends lost 5 bases and 6 bases, in that order; junction bases with no gene match: 10. The CDR3 DNA reads TGTGCCAGCAGCATCTCGCTAGCGGGAGTACTCAATGAGCAGTTCTTC. It yields the protein CASSISLAGVLNEQFF.

A few counts support this clonotype. The rearrangement joins TRBV5-1 to TRBJ2-2; D not certain. CDR1 and CDR2 from the germline V gene are SGHRS and YFSETQ. The CDR3 totals 15 residues. Trimming took off 0 bases at V and 1 base at J, with 7 bases between the two ends. CDR3: CASSLGRLNTGELFF. DNA for the CDR3: TGCGCCAGCAGCTTGGGACGGCTGAACACCGGGGAGCTGTTTTTT.

The sample holds a few counts of this clonotype. The genes are TRBV18 and TRBJ2-3, with 8 positions matching TRBD1. The junction had 5 bases not matched to a gene; V was cut back by 6 bases and J by 0 bases. The germline CDR1 and CDR2 sequences are KGHSH and LQKENI. The CDR3 sequence is 15 residues long. The CDR3 spells CASSLWTGSTDTQYF. Written as DNA, the CDR3 is TGTGCCAGCTCCCTCTGGACAGGGAGCACAGATACGCAGTATTTT. Full variable domain (rest looked up from reference TRBV18 and TRBJ2-3): NAGVMQNPRHLVRRRGQEARLRCSPMKGHSHVYWYRQLPEEGLKFMVYLQKENIIDESGMPKERFSAEFPKEGPSILRIQQVVRGDSAAYFCASSLWTGSTDTQYFGPGTRLTVL.